This TCR beta chain was recorded in a study of blood T cells in healthy people across ages. A second roughly 6 to 12 cycle PCR used barcoded and J-beta primers. TCRdb called the 5' RACE reads again in MiXCR, with one record for every CDR3 protein. The data contain approximately 1.5 million distinct CDR3 sequences, around 40% of them singletons. Of note for this clonotype: What it binds is not known.

Study-wide results and caveats: Estimates based on one million T cells were treated as lower bounds. The unknown donor CMV status may have confounded expanded clonotype changes.

Germline V lookup: CDR1 SGHNT, CDR2 YENEEA. This CDR3 contains 16 residues. Trimming cost V 4 bases and J 3 bases, with 18 bases left between them. The donors, all healthy, were Caucasians living in Russia, aged 6 to 90. The TCR was taken from a woman in her late teens or twenties in good health. V usage is TRBV11-3 and J usage is TRBJ1-1; no clear D. Sequenced sample: blood. The CDR3, as DNA: TGTGCCAGCAGCTCTCCCAACGATCTCTCGGACACTGAAGCTTTCTTT. Translation gives CASSSPNDLSDTEAFF.